The clone carrying this T cell receptor (beta chain) was counted between two and nine times. The record originates from a study of cytomegalovirus exposure and HLA in healthy donors. The CDR3 sequence is 13 residues long. Trimming took off 4 bases at V and 1 base at J, with 8 bases between the two ends. CDR1 is LGHNA and CDR2 is YSLEER in the germline V gene. Generated by immunoSEQ multiplex PCR, the TCRdb table keeps only in-frame clones and is missing some. The data show 160,000 or so clones, with around four fifths seen just once and around 2.4% held by the top ten. This TCR derives from a man aged 25 to 40 in good health and CMV-seropositive. The rearrangement uses TRBV4-3 and TRBJ2-7; D is perhaps TRBD1 (6 bases). The specimen was PBMCs. CDR3 protein: CASSPDSSYEQYF. In DNA, the CDR3 is TGCGCCAGCAGCCCGGACAGTTCCTACGAGCAGTACTTC.